One and the same sample provided the 32 T cell receptor beta chains below, sequenced in a study of post-analysis software for immune sequencing data. Study-level points and caveats: TRBV segments more frequent in patients than in controls numbered about 5 and included TRBV5-6, TRBV5-1 and TRBV20-1.

Every TCR beta cDNA library bore unique molecular identifiers. TCRdb redid the calling of the PCR reads with MiXCR, one entry per CDR3 protein. The table shows under 650,000 distinct CDR3 sequences, with around 44% occurring only once. Their specific antigens are unknown. The specimen sequenced was blood. The receptors derive from a girl aged 10 to 17 with multiple sclerosis.

For the CDR3, the DNA is TGTGCCAGCTTGAGCCCTGGGACCTACGAGCAGTACTTC. It codes for CASLSPGTYEQYF. The chain recombines TRBV6-1 with TRBJ2-5, with D uncertain. The DNA end lines up better with TRBJ2-7; the J call may be wrong. The CDR3 contains 13 residues. Germline V gene data show CDR1 as MNHNS and CDR2 as SASEGT.

This clonotype was seen a handful of times. The V call is TRBV20-1, the J call TRBJ1-2; D may be TRBD1 (6 bases). There are 11 residues in the CDR3. Germline V gene lookup returns CDR1 DFQATT and CDR2 SNEGSKA (reference sequence). The CDR3 spells CRAGGRYGYTF. The DNA of the CDR3 is TGCAGAGCCGGGGGGCGGTATGGCTACACCTTC.

This clonotype occurred once. The chain has TRBV5-8 and TRBJ2-3; D uncertain. CDR3 length: 15 amino acids. Looked up from germline, CDR1 is SGHTS and CDR2 is YDEGEE. The V gene lost 4 bases and the J gene lost 0 bases, with 12 bases spanning the gap. CDR3: CASSPGPGSTDTQYF. The CDR3 coding sequence is TGTGCCAGCAGCCCTGGCCCAGGCAGCACAGATACGCAGTATTTT.

This clonotype turned up a few times. The rearrangement joins TRBV27 to TRBJ1-5; D is perhaps TRBD1 (5 bases). The V gene's germline CDR1 is MNHEY and CDR2 SMNVEV (reference sequence). The CDR3 length is 17 residues. Trimming pared 7 bases from V and 2 bases from J, leaving 21 bases between. CDR3 in amino acids: CASTVVGRARGNQPQHF. The CDR3, as DNA: TGTGCCAGCACGGTGGTGGGCAGGGCGCGCGGCAATCAGCCCCAGCATTTT.

The chain couples TRBV6-2 or TRBV6-3 to TRBJ2-7, with TRBD2 matching 11 bases. After removal of 10 bases from V and 2 bases from J, the junction contained 4 bases not matched to a gene. The CDR3 runs to 13 residues. Per germline, CDR1 MNHEY and CDR2 SVGEGT. The CDR3 loop reads CATAGLAAYEQYF. CDR3 bases: TGTGCCACCGCGGGACTAGCGGCCTACGAGCAGTACTTC.

The chain carries TRBV11-3 and TRBJ2-3, with D tentatively TRBD2 (5 bases). Deletions cut 1 base from V and 4 bases from J, with 9 bases between. Germline V gene sequence: CDR1 SGHNT, CDR2 YENEEA. This CDR3 is built from 14 residues. The CDR3 is CASSLALLADTQYF. CDR3 nucleotides: TGTGCCAGCAGCTTAGCTCTACTAGCAGATACGCAGTATTTT.

The gene calls are TRBV2 and TRBJ2-5, with D unresolved. V shed 3 bases and J shed 2 bases, with 10 bases lying between them. The CDR3 is 14 residues long. Per germline, CDR1 SNHLY and CDR2 FYNNEI. The CDR3 loop reads CASSDEVAQETQYF. CDR3 DNA: TGTGCCAGCAGTGATGAGGTAGCTCAAGAGACCCAGTACTTC.

This clonotype was detected once. The chain combines TRBV5-6 with TRBJ1-1; TRBD1 aligns across 11 bases. Trimming cost V 0 bases and J 4 bases; bases outside gene matches: 11. Germline-derived CDR1 and CDR2 are SGHDT and YYEEEE. This CDR3 has 18 residues. CDR3 protein: CASSLGGQGVPYGTEAFF. The CDR3 coding sequence is TGTGCCAGCAGCTTGGGGGGACAGGGGGTGCCATATGGCACTGAAGCTTTCTTT.

This clonotype was seen more than once but under ten times. The junction departs from the called germline gene at one end, perhaps through a read error. V usage is TRBV6-5 and J usage is TRBJ2-4, with D maybe TRBD1 (6 bases). The CDR3 is 17 residues long. CDR1 is MNHEY and CDR2 is SVGAGI in the germline V gene. The CDR3 nucleotides read TGTGCCAGCAGTTACGAGGGGGTGGGAGTGGGGAAAAGCATTCAGTACTTC. Translation: CASSYEGVGVGKSIQYF.

The chain carries TRBV5-1 and TRBJ2-7; 7 bases match TRBD1. Germline V CDR1 and CDR2: SGHRS, YFSETQ. The J segment lost 0 bases and the V segment lost 4 bases, leaving 4 bases of the junction unmatched. The CDR3 is 14 amino acids. The CDR3 DNA reads as TGCGCCAGCAGCCTGGACAGGCTCTCCTACGAGCAGTACTTC. Translation: CASSLDRLSYEQYF.

In the case of this clonotype: Germline and junction disagree at one end, which may indicate a read error. This chain connects TRBV3-1 to TRBJ2-7; D unclear. Germline V gene sequence: CDR1 LGHDT, CDR2 YNNKEL (reference sequence). The CDR3 sequence is 13 residues long. This chain's CDR3 is CASSTVASYGQYF. CDR3 nucleotides: TGTGCCAGCAGCACAGTCGCGTCCTACGGGCAGTACTTC.

The chain combines TRBV12-3 or TRBV12-4 with TRBJ2-7; either TRBD1 or TRBD2 may supply D (5 bases each). Matching the DNA end better, TRBJ2-5 makes the J call doubtful. The CDR3 sequence is 16 residues long. The CDR3 loop is CASSVAPGTSGETQYF. Here the CDR3 DNA reads TGTGCCAGCAGCGTCGCCCCCGGGACCTCTGGGGAGACCCAGTACTTC.

This clonotype was picked up a small number of times. The gene calls are TRBV27 and TRBJ2-1; 8 bases fit TRBD1. The CDR3 sequence is 12 residues long. J gave up 14 bases and V 6 bases, and 9 bases lay outside the gene matches. Germline V gene lookup returns CDR1 MNHEY and CDR2 SMNVEV (reference sequence). CDR3 DNA: TGTGCCAGCAGCTTCCTGACAGGGGTTGAGTTCTTC. It is translated as CASSFLTGVEFF.

The V gene is TRBV27, the J gene TRBJ2-7, with 9 bases identical to TRBD2. The germline gives CDR1 MNHEY, CDR2 SMNVEV (reference sequence). With V trimmed by 6 bases and J by 0 bases, 12 bases remained unmatched. The CDR3 totals 17 residues. CDR3 nucleotides: TGTGCCAGCAGGACGGGAGGTAGCGGGAGTGGCTCCTACGAGCAGTACTTC. This sequence encodes CASRTGGSGSGSYEQYF.

The chain has TRBV5-7 and TRBJ2-4, with D perhaps TRBD1 (5 bases). TRBV5-7 belongs to the ORF category, with a function that is uncertain. The CDR3 loop spans 14 amino acids. V lost 1 base and J lost 0, with 5 bases in between. The CDR3 nucleotides are TGTGCCAGCAGCTTGCAGGGAGCCAAAAACATTCAGTACTTC. Translation: CASSLQGAKNIQYF.

The chain couples TRBV5-8 to TRBJ2-3; TRBD2 agrees at 9 bases. Germline CDR1 and CDR2: SGHTS and YDEGEE. The CDR3 runs to 15 residues. V lost 2 bases to trimming and J lost 1 base; unmatched junction nucleotides: 2. DNA of the CDR3: TGTGCCAGCAGCTTAAAGCGGGGGGGCACAGATACGCAGTATTTT. It codes for CASSLKRGGTDTQYF.

The chain joins TRBV7-8 to TRBJ1-1; 8 bases align to TRBD1. The germline gives CDR1 SGHVS, CDR2 FQNEAQ. This CDR3 has 17 residues. V was pared by 1 base and J by 5 bases, with 12 bases of the junction left unmatched. The DNA for the CDR3 is TGTGCCAGCAGCTTAGTTCCAGGGGGCAGAAGGGGGACTGAAGCTTTCTTT. This encodes CASSLVPGGRRGTEAFF.

The rearrangement joins TRBV9 to TRBJ2-5; D is perhaps TRBD1 (6 bases). Germline V gives CDR1 SGDLS, CDR2 YYNGEE. V lost 3 bases and J lost 7, with 13 bases in between. This CDR3 is 13 amino acids long. The CDR3 spells CASSAQGSWTQYF. CDR3 bases: TGTGCCAGCAGCGCCCAGGGGAGTTGGACCCAGTACTTC.

The chain employs TRBV20-1 and TRBJ2-3; D is perhaps TRBD2 (5 bases). Trimming cost V 0 bases and J 4 bases, with 17 bases left between them. The germline CDR1 and CDR2 sequences are DFQATT and SNEGSKA (reference sequence). The CDR3 has 16 amino acids. CDR3: CSARDQDSDPADTQYF. The CDR3 nucleotides are TGCAGTGCTAGAGATCAGGACTCTGATCCGGCAGATACGCAGTATTTT.

The CDR3, as DNA: TGCGCCAGCAGCGTCGGACAGGGAGCCTCACCCCTCCACTTT. It yields the protein CASSVGQGASPLHF. The chain has TRBV5-1 and TRBJ1-6; 8 bases match TRBD1. CDR1 and CDR2 (germline): SGHRS, YFSETQ. There are 14 residues in the CDR3. With 4 bases clipped from V and 10 bases from J, the junction kept 7 bases outside the gene matches.

This CDR3 reads CASSQRQGADNEQFF. The CDR3 DNA is TGCGCCAGCAGCCAAAGACAGGGGGCAGACAATGAGCAGTTCTTC. J is TRBJ2-1 and V is TRBV4-1; 10 bases line up with TRBD1. J gave up 5 bases and V 2 bases, and 3 bases lay outside the gene matches. The germline gives CDR1 MGHRA, CDR2 YSYEKL. CDR3 size: 15 residues.

This clonotype has more than one count but fewer than ten. The chain carries TRBV5-1 and TRBJ1-1; the match to TRBD1 covers 9 bases. V dropped 6 bases and J dropped 2; count of bases not matched to a gene: 5. Germline V gene sequence: CDR1 SGHRS, CDR2 YFSETQ. CDR3 length equals 14 residues. CDR3 coding DNA: TGCGCCAGCACCTACAGGGGGCCCAACACTGAAGCTTTCTTT. As protein: CASTYRGPNTEAFF.

This chain links TRBV10-3 with TRBJ2-7, with D possibly matching TRBD2 (5 bases). CDR3 size: 12 residues. The germline V gene has CDR1 ENHRY and CDR2 SYGVKD. V lost 5 bases and J 5 bases, leaving 10 bases between the germline ends. The CDR3 sequence is CAISTNGNEQYF. CDR3 coding DNA: TGTGCCATCAGTACGAACGGGAACGAGCAGTACTTC.

V gene TRBV20-1 combines with J gene TRBJ2-1; TRBD2 agrees at 7 bases. CDR1 is DFQATT and CDR2 is SNEGSKA in the germline V gene (reference sequence). This CDR3 contains 15 residues. Trimming cost V 6 bases and J 4 bases; bases outside gene matches: 12. CDR3 bases: TGCAGTGCCGGCGGGAGTAGCGGGTTTTACAATGAGCAGTTCTTC. Translation gives CSAGGSSGFYNEQFF.

The rearrangement joins TRBV27 to TRBJ2-7; D unclear. CDR3 length equals 14 residues. Per the germline V gene, CDR1 is MNHEY and CDR2 is SMNVEV (reference sequence). Deletions cut 7 bases from V and 1 base from J, with 14 bases between. CDR3 nucleotides: TGTGCCAGCACCCCCAAAGGGCCGTCCTACGAGCAGTACTTC. This sequence encodes CASTPKGPSYEQYF.

Turning to this clonotype: A much larger clone lies a single base off, so this may be a read error. V is TRBV4-2 and J is TRBJ2-3; 9 bases are a match to TRBD2. The CDR3 covers 15 residues. V lost 4 bases, J lost 6 bases, and 8 bases stayed unmatched. The germline V gene encodes CDR1 LGHNA and CDR2 YNFKEQ. CDR3 bases: TGTGCCAGCAGCCCCCGGCGGGAGGGCCACGATACGCAGTATTTT. Encoded protein: CASSPRREGHDTQYF.

The chain combines TRBV9 with TRBJ2-5; 8 bases match TRBD1. CDR1 and CDR2 (germline): SGDLS, YYNGEE. This CDR3 is 16 amino acids long. V dropped 3 bases and J dropped 6; count of bases not matched to a gene: 13. The CDR3 bases are TGTGCCAGCAGCGCCGGAGGACAGGGTGGGACAAAGACCCAGTACTTC. It is translated as CASSAGGQGGTKTQYF. Variable domain in full (rest from reference TRBV9 and TRBJ2-5): DSGVTQTPKHLITATGQRVTLRCSPRSGDLSVYWYQQSLDQGLQFLIQYYNGEERAKGNILERFSAQQFPDLHSELNLSSLELGDSALYFCASSAGGQGGTKTQYFGPGTRLLVL.

This clonotype was seen a handful of times. The chain recombines TRBV24-1 with TRBJ2-5; no clear D gene. Trimming removed 5 bases from V and 1 base from J, with 4 bases in between. The CDR3 covers 12 residues. Germline V CDR1 and CDR2: KGHDR, SFDVKD. In DNA, the CDR3 is TGTGCCACCAGTGGGGGCCAAGAGACCCAGTACTTC. This sequence encodes CATSGGQETQYF.

The chain has TRBV6-2 or TRBV6-3 and TRBJ2-7; possibly TRBD1 for D (6 bases). Per germline, CDR1 MNHEY and CDR2 SVGEGT. The CDR3 sequence is 13 residues long. The ends were cut back, 6 bases at V and 3 bases at J, with 12 bases in the middle. Written as DNA, the CDR3 is TGTGCCAGCAGAAATACAGGGAGCTACGAGCAGTACTTC. As protein: CASRNTGSYEQYF.

V and J are TRBV15 and TRBJ2-1; tentatively, D is TRBD1 or TRBD2 (6 bases each). Germline V CDR1 and CDR2: LNHNV, YYDKDF (reference sequence). The CDR3 runs to 14 residues. Trimming took off 9 bases at V and 4 bases at J, with 16 bases between the two ends. CDR3 in amino acids: CATEGGRSYNEQFF. In DNA, the CDR3 is TGTGCCACAGAAGGGGGGAGGAGTTACAATGAGCAGTTCTTC.

In nucleotides, the CDR3 is TGCGCCAGCAGCCAATTTCCAACTTTGCATCAGCCCCAGCATTTT. Translation gives CASSQFPTLHQPQHF. The genes are TRBV4-1 and TRBJ1-5; D gene uncertain. The CDR3 spans 15 residues. With 2 bases removed from V and 5 bases from J, the gap between germline ends came to 13 bases. The germline V gene has CDR1 MGHRA and CDR2 YSYEKL.

The chain joins TRBV11-2 to TRBJ2-7; D possibly matches TRBD1 or TRBD2 (5 bases each). CDR1 is SGHAT and CDR2 is FQNNGV in the germline V gene. This CDR3 comprises 18 residues. The V end lost 0 bases, the J end lost 2 bases, and 20 bases lay between the germline ends. This chain's CDR3 is CASSLDAGRGRVAYEQYF. The CDR3 region has the DNA TGTGCCAGCAGCTTAGATGCGGGTAGAGGCAGGGTGGCCTACGAGCAGTACTTC.